This T cell receptor (beta chain) was sequenced during a study of blood T cell repertoires in COVID-19. Study-wide context: Some COVID-19 samples were acute and others convalescent; all came from the United States, Italy and Spain. In each case, the material was cDNA or gDNA derived from T cells, B-cell-depleted T cells, or PBMCs.

Per the original data handling: Reference gene primer amplification in the assay estimated nucleated cell counts. Profiled with immunoSEQ multiplex PCR; TCRdb holds only in-frame clones, not every one. V, J and clone size reflect that table, while D and trimming were determined from the DNA. The repertoire holds 150,000 to 200,000 clones, around 86% seen once, with roughly 0.99% in the top ten. The CDR3 length is 12 residues. The V gene's germline CDR1 is GTSNPN and CDR2 SVGIG (reference sequence). V lost 3 bases, J lost 8 bases, and 5 bases stayed unmatched. The TCR sequence derives from a man between 18 and 29 years old with acute or convalescent COVID-19. Sequencing used peripheral blood. J is TRBJ1-1 and V is TRBV30; TRBD1 matches at 8 bases. CDR3 coding DNA: TGTGCCTGGAGCGCCGGACAGGGAGAAGCTTTCTTT. Encoded protein: CAWSAGQGEAFF.